This entry lists 6 T cell receptor beta chains sequenced from one sample in a study of T cell repertoires in aging, cancer and after chemotherapy. TRB rearrangements spanning V, D and J were amplified using mixed TRB-A/B primers. MiXCR was run by TCRdb on the multiplex PCR reads, yielding one entry per CDR3 protein. The sample gives more than 9,000 distinct CDR3 sequences, around 40% of which show up once; about 8.2% is in the top ten. TCR beta rearrangements were amplified from peripheral blood genomic DNA. What was sequenced was blood. These receptors all come from a human donor in good health.

The V and J genes are TRBV27 and TRBJ2-7, with TRBD2 matching 9 bases. Germline values: CDR1 MNHEY, CDR2 SMNVEV (reference sequence). The ends lost 5 bases at V and 3 bases at J; junction bases unmatched: 8. The CDR3 loop spans 15 amino acids. The CDR3 bases are TGTGCCAGCAGTCAGTACCTAGCGGGATTCTACGAGCAGTACTTC. Translation: CASSQYLAGFYEQYF.

The chain recombines TRBV6-5 with TRBJ2-5, with D perhaps TRBD2 (7 bases). CDR1 is MNHEY, CDR2 SVGAGI, per germline. The CDR3 is 12 amino acids. V gave up 7 bases and J gave up 9 bases, with 15 bases separating them. Here the CDR3 DNA reads TGTGCCAGCACCATACGAGGGGGGGCCCAGTACTTC. Encoded protein: CASTIRGGAQYF.

The chain uses TRBV5-1 and TRBJ2-5, with unresolved D. V gave up 0 bases and J gave up 0 bases, with 9 bases separating them. The V gene's germline CDR1 is SGHRS and CDR2 YFSETQ. The CDR3 is 15 residues long. CDR3 residues: CASSLGFSDQETQYF. The CDR3 bases are TGCGCCAGCAGCTTGGGATTTTCAGACCAAGAGACCCAGTACTTC.

J is TRBJ2-1 and V is TRBV18; possibly TRBD1 for D (6 bases). CDR3 length: 16 residues. Trimming took off 8 bases at V and 4 bases at J, with 21 bases between the two ends. Per the germline V gene, CDR1 is KGHSH and CDR2 is LQKENI. The CDR3 DNA follows: TGTGCCAGCAGTGCGGCAGGGGCCTCCCTGTACAATGAGCAGTTCTTC. It specifies CASSAAGASLYNEQFF.

This sequence joins TRBV5-5 and TRBJ1-4; D is unresolved. Germline V gene data show CDR1 as SGHKS and CDR2 as YYEKEE (reference sequence). The CDR3 runs to 15 residues. With 3 bases removed from V and 0 bases from J, the gap between germline ends came to 9 bases. CDR3 sequence reads: CASSSGISTNEKLFF. The CDR3 bases are TGTGCCAGCAGCTCAGGAATATCAACTAATGAAAAACTGTTTTTT. Filled out from reference TRBV5-5 and TRBJ1-4, the complete variable domain reads DAGVTQSPTHLIKTRGQQVTLRCSPISGHKSVSWYQQVLGQGPQFIFQYYEKEERGRGNFPDRFSARQFPNYSSELNVNALLLGDSALYLCASSSGISTNEKLFFGSGTQLSVL.

The chain recombines TRBV27 with TRBJ1-6; 8 bases match TRBD1. Unmatched junction bases numbered 7, after V lost 5 bases and J lost 7 bases. CDR3 length: 15 residues. Germline V CDR1 and CDR2: MNHEY, SMNVEV (reference sequence). CDR3 coding DNA: TGTGCCAGCAGTGGGGACAGGCGTACAAATTCACCCCTCCACTTT. Protein: CASSGDRRTNSPLHF.